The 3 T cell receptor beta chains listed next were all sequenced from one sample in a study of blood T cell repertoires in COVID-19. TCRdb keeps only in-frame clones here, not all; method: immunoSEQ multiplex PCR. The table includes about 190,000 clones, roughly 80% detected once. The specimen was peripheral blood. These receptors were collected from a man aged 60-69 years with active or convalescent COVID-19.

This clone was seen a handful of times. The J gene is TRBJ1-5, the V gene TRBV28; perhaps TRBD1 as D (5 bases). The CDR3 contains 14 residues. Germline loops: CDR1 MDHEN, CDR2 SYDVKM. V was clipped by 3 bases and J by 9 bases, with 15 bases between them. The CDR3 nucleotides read TGTGCCAGCAGTTTGGCCGGGCTACAGGCGCCCCAGCATTTT. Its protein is CASSLAGLQAPQHF.

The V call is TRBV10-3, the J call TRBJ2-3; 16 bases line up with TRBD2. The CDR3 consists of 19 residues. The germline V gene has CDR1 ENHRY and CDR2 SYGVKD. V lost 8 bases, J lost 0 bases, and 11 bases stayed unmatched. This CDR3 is CAISGTSGRALWSTDTQYF. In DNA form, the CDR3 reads TGTGCCATCTCCGGGACTAGCGGGAGGGCCCTATGGAGCACAGATACGCAGTATTTT.

CDR3 protein: CASSTTSRSTDTQYF. Here the CDR3 DNA reads TGTGCCAGCAGCACTACTAGCAGAAGCACAGATACGCAGTATTTT. This chain connects TRBV6-2 or TRBV6-3 to TRBJ2-3, with D tentatively TRBD2 (6 bases). Germline assignment: CDR1 MNHEY and CDR2 SVGEGT. The CDR3 covers 15 residues. Trimming pared 6 bases from V and 0 bases from J, leaving 13 bases between.